These T cell receptor beta chains were read from a single sample in a study of cytomegalovirus exposure and HLA in healthy donors. Some clones are missing from TCRdb's copy, which holds only in-frame ones; the method was immunoSEQ multiplex PCR. The sample includes some 200,000 clones, 80% to 85% of them seen just once. The sample comprised PBMCs. Source of these receptors: a boy aged 2 to 10 in good health and CMV-seronegative. The CDR3 runs from the conserved cysteine through the conserved F or W. D genes are given only for firm matches. Clone size is given for some rows only: seen once, a few or many times, or a class if the clone is expanded.

size	D	J	V	CDR3	DNA
-	TRBD1	TRBJ1-5	TRBV2	CASSEGPGGFVQPQHF	TGTGCCAGCAGTGAAGGTCCAGGGGGCTTTGTTCAGCCCCAGCATTTT
-	-	TRBJ2-7	TRBV30	CAWSVGGGPKYF	TGTGCCTGGAGTGTTGGGGGGGGGCCAAAGTACTTC
-	-	TRBJ2-2	TRBV27	CASGLFGGELFF	TGTGCCAGCGGACTATTTGGGGGGGAGCTGTTTTTT
-	-	TRBJ2-2	TRBV5-1	CASSPGQSQAGELFF	TGCGCCAGCAGCCCGGGACAATCGCAAGCCGGGGAGCTGTTTTTT
-	-	TRBJ2-3	TRBV9	CASSVGAPDTQYF	TGTGCCAGCAGCGTAGGAGCCCCAGATACGCAGTATTTT
few	-	TRBJ2-7	TRBV5-1	CASSQSYEQYF	TGCGCCAGCAGCCAATCCTACGAGCAGTACTTC
once	-	TRBJ2-3	TRBV10-3	CAISDPGLNPDTQYF	TGTGCCATCAGCGACCCGGGACTTAACCCAGATACGCAGTATTTT
-	TRBD2	TRBJ2-1	TRBV7-8	CASSLGGGGIINEQFF	TGTGCCAGCAGCTTAGGGGGCGGGGGAATCATCAATGAGCAGTTCTTC
-	TRBD1	TRBJ1-2	TRBV30	CAATTGQGPTNYGYTF	TGTGCCGCGACAACGGGACAGGGACCTACTAACTATGGCTACACCTTC
-	TRBD2	TRBJ2-7	TRBV5-1	CASSLEPSGLFYEQYF	TGCGCCAGCAGCTTGGAGCCTAGCGGGTTATTCTACGAGCAGTACTTC